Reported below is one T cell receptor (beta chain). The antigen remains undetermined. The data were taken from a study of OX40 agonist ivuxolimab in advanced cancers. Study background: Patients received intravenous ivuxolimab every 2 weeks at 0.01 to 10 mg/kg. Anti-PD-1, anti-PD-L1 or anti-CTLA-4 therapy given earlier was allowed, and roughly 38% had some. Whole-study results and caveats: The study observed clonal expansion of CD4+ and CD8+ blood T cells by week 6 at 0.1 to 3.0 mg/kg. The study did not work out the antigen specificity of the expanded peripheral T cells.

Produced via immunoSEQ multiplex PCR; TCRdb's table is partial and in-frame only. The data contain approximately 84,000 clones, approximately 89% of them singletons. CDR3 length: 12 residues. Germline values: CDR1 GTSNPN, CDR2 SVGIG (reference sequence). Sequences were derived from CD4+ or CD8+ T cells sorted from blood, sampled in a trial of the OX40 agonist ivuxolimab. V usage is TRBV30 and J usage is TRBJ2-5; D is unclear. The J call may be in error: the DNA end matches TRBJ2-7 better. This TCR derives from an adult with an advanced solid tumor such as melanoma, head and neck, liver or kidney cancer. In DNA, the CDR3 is TGTGCCTGGAGAGGTAACGGATACGAGCAGTACTTC. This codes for CAWRGNGYEQYF.